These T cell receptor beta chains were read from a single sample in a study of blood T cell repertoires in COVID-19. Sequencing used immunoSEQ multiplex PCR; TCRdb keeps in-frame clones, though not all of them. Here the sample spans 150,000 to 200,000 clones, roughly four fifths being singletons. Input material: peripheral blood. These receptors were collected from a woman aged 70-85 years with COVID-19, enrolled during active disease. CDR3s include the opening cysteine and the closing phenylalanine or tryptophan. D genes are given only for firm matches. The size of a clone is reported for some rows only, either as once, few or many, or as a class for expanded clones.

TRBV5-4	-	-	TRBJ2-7	CASSSEARRGEQYF	TGTGCCAGCAGCAGTGAGGCTAGAAGAGGCGAGCAGTACTTC
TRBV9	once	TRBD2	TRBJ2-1	CASSFSGRAYNEQFF	TGTGCCAGCAGCTTTAGCGGGAGAGCCTACAATGAGCAGTTCTTC
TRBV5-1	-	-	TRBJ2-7	CASSLTGFSTQYF	TGCGCCAGCAGCTTAACAGGGTTTTCAACACAGTACTTC
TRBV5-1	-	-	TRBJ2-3	CASSPGDRGDTQYF	TGCGCCAGCAGCCCGGGGGACCGTGGAGATACGCAGTATTTT
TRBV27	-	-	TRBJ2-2	CASRFSKPGLPTGELFF	TGTGCCAGCAGATTTTCGAAACCGGGACTCCCAACCGGGGAGCTGTTTTTT
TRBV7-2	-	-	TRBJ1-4	CASSLVPLEKLFF	TGTGCCAGCAGCTTAGTCCCCTTGGAAAAACTGTTTTTT
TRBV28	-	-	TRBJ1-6	CASSFSQSPLHF	TGTGCCAGCAGTTTTAGCCAATCACCCCTCCACTTT
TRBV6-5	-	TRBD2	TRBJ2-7	CASSYASSGTYEQYF	TGTGCCAGCAGTTACGCCTCGAGCGGGACCTACGAGCAGTACTTC
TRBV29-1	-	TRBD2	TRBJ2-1	CSAGSGRNNEQFF	TGCAGCGCCGGTAGCGGGAGGAACAATGAGCAGTTCTTC
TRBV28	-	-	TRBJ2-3	CASSSGTILTDTQYF	TGTGCCAGCAGTTCGGGGACAATCCTCACAGATACGCAGTATTTT
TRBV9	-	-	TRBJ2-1	CASSPGSSSYNEQFF	TGTGCCAGCAGCCCAGGTTCAAGCTCCTACAATGAGCAGTTCTTC
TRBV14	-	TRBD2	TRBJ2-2	CASTPTTSGSPGELFF	TGTGCCAGCACCCCCACGACTAGCGGGAGTCCCGGGGAGCTGTTTTTT
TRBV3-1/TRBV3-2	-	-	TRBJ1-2	CASSQQGTGAYGYTF	TGTGCCAGCAGCCAGCAGGGAACAGGCGCCTATGGCTACACCTTC
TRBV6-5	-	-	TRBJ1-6	CASKLTGNVDSPLHF	TGTGCCAGCAAGTTGACAGGCAATGTTGATTCACCCCTCCACTTT
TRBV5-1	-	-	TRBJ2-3	CASSFRDTDTQYF	TGCGCCAGCAGCTTCCGGGACACAGATACGCAGTATTTT
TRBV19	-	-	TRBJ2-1	CASSSRINSAYNEQFF	TGTGCCAGTAGTTCTCGTATCAACTCCGCCTACAATGAGCAGTTCTTC
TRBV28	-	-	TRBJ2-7	CASSLWTGTYEQYF	TGTGCCAGCAGTTTATGGACAGGAACCTACGAGCAGTACTTC
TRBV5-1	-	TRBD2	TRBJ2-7	CASSPPLAGGVNEQYF	TGCGCCAGCAGCCCCCCACTAGCGGGAGGGGTCAACGAGCAGTACTTC
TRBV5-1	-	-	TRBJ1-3	CASSLGQIGNTIYF	TGCGCCAGCAGCTTGGGACAGATTGGAAACACCATATATTTT
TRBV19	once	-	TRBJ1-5	CASSILRSQPQHF	TGTGCCAGTAGTATTCTCCGGAGTCAGCCCCAGCATTTT
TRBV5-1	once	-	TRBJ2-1	CASSLSESSYNEQFF	TGCGCCAGCAGCTTGTCGGAGAGCTCCTACAATGAGCAGTTCTTC
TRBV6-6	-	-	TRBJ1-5	CASSYSGGEGGQPQHF	TGTGCCAGCAGTTACTCGGGAGGGGAAGGGGGTCAGCCCCAGCATTTT
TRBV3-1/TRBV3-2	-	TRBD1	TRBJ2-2	CASSQIGTGRNTGELFF	TGTGCCAGCAGCCAAATAGGGACAGGGCGGAACACCGGGGAGCTGTTTTTT
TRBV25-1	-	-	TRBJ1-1	CASSHGQRTNTEAFF	TGTGCCAGCAGTCACGGACAGCGTACGAACACTGAAGCTTTCTTT
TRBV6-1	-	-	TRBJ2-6	CASSEQGAGANVLTF	TGTGCCAGCAGTGAGCAGGGCGCCGGGGCCAACGTCCTGACTTTC
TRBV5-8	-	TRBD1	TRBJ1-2	CASSLVLGTGVNYGYTF	TGTGCCAGCAGCTTGGTTCTGGGGACAGGGGTCAACTATGGCTACACCTTC
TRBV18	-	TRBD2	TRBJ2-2	CASSPTPLSGRSTGELFF	TGTGCCAGCTCACCAACACCCCTTAGCGGGAGGAGCACCGGGGAGCTGTTTTTT
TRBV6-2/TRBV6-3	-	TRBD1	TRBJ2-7	CASSAGTGVYYEQYF	TGTGCCAGCAGTGCCGGGACAGGGGTCTACTACGAGCAGTACTTC
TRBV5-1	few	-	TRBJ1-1	CASSITPGVGDTEAFF	TGCGCCAGCAGCATAACCCCAGGGGTGGGGGACACTGAAGCTTTCTTT
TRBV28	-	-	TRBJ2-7	CASSPLRESSYEQYF	TGTGCCAGCAGTCCACTTAGAGAGAGCTCCTACGAGCAGTACTTC
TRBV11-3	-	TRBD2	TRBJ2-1	CASSLGSGGRDEQFF	TGTGCCAGCAGCTTAGGATCCGGCGGGAGGGATGAGCAGTTCTTC
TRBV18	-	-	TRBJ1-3	CASSPPRTLSGNTIYF	TGTGCCAGCTCACCACCCCGGACACTCTCTGGAAACACCATATATTTT